This entry lists 5 T cell receptor beta chains sequenced from one sample in a study of cytomegalovirus exposure and HLA in healthy donors. It was with 60 Vbeta and 13 Jbeta primers that the PCR ran. The assay was immunoSEQ multiplex PCR, and TCRdb's table has in-frame clones only and misses some. The sample lists around 80,000 clones; roughly 65% were seen once. Sequenced input: PBMCs. These receptor sequences come from a male donor in good health and CMV-seropositive.

This rearrangement joins TRBV5-1 to TRBJ2-7, with TRBD1 matching over 8 bases. The V segment lost 0 bases and the J segment 2 bases; nucleotides outside the gene matches: 4. Germline V gene data show CDR1 as SGHRS and CDR2 as YFSETQ. The CDR3 sequence is 15 residues long. The CDR3 DNA reads as TGCGCCAGCAGCTTGGAGGGGACAGGCCCCTACGAGCAGTACTTC. It encodes CASSLEGTGPYEQYF.

The chain carries TRBV4-2 and TRBJ2-1; D is perhaps TRBD2 (6 bases). CDR1 is LGHNA, CDR2 YNFKEQ, per germline. The CDR3 runs to 16 residues. Deletions cut 4 bases from V and 3 bases from J, with 16 bases between. The CDR3 DNA is TGTGCCAGCAGCCCTGAAAATTTAGCGGACTACAATGAGCAGTTCTTC. Its translation is CASSPENLADYNEQFF.

This clone was observed a single time. The chain combines TRBV29-1 with TRBJ1-1, with D maybe TRBD1 (6 bases). V lost 4 bases to trimming and J lost 5 bases, with 14 bases between them. CDR1 is SQVTM and CDR2 is ANQGSEA in the germline V gene. This CDR3 contains 13 residues. CDR3 loop: CSVGAGARTEAFF. The CDR3, as DNA: TGCAGCGTTGGTGCAGGGGCGAGGACTGAAGCTTTCTTT.

The chain is built from TRBV27 and TRBJ2-7; 10 nucleotides line up with TRBD1. V lost 6 bases to trimming and J lost 7 bases; unmatched junction nucleotides: 12. The CDR3 consists of 15 residues. Germline assignment: CDR1 MNHEY and CDR2 SMNVEV (reference sequence). CDR3 coding DNA: TGTGCCAGCAGGACGGTACGGGACAGGGGATGGGAGCAGTACTTC. Translating it yields CASRTVRDRGWEQYF.

This clone was detected only a few times. Here the CDR3 reads CASRTGGGTEAFF. The CDR3 nucleotides are TGTGCCAGCAGAACGGGAGGGGGCACTGAAGCTTTCTTT. The rearrangement joins TRBV6-1 to TRBJ1-1; TRBD1 is a possible D gene (6 bases). Germline CDR1 and CDR2: MNHNS and SASEGT. V was clipped by 6 bases and J by 4 bases, with 12 bases between them. This CDR3 is built from 13 residues.